This T cell receptor (beta chain) emerged from a study of blood T cell repertoires in COVID-19. Overall study context: Sites in the United States, Italy and Spain provided acute and convalescent COVID-19 samples. Sample material is recorded as cDNA or gDNA derived from T cells, B-cell-depleted T cells, or PBMCs.

In the study's own analysis: It was from reference gene primer amplification that nucleated cell counts were estimated. The method was immunoSEQ multiplex PCR; TCRdb's version includes in-frame clones alone and lacks a portion of them. From that table come the V and J calls and clone size; the DNA was used to work out D and trimming. Found here are 200,000 to 250,000 clones, 70% to 90% of them singletons; the top ten hold around 5.9%. This receptor was taken from a man between 60 and 70 years old with acute or convalescent COVID-19. The sample comprised peripheral blood.

The CDR3 nucleotides read TGTGCCAGCAGCTGGGGCCGTGAGGCCGGGGAGCTGTTTTTT. Its translation is CASSWGREAGELFF. The chain links TRBV7-2 to TRBJ2-2; possibly TRBD1 for D (5 bases). Germline CDR1 is SGHTA and CDR2 is FQGNSA. There are 14 residues in the CDR3. V lost 4 bases to trimming and J lost 6 bases, with 12 bases between them.